The present T cell receptor (beta chain) was sequenced within a study of technical replicates of blood from several donors (dated 2017 in TCRdb). CDR1 and CDR2, per the germline V gene, are SGHRS and YFSETQ. The cysteine opens and the phenylalanine closes a CDR3 of 14 amino acids. The kept DNA is CDR3 alone, 42 bases in frame from the first base. V and J are truncated by 6 bases and 1 base respectively, leaving an intervening sequence of 13 bases. Preparation of the library involved the immunoSEQ multiplex PCR assay. In TCRdb, the immuneACCESS table is reduced to in-frame sequences with V and J assigned. These tables do not hold every clone; where another copy was compared, an unresolved V gene accounts for under half, and the others remain unexplained. Within this sample are about 93,000 clones, with around 95% of them counted one time only. Approximately 0.26% of the sample comes from the top ten.

In its sample, this clone was seen a few times. The target of this receptor is not known. Base qualities are not provided; no much larger clone lies one nucleotide away. The clonotype comes from a human donor in good health. Material for sequencing was T cells isolated from PBMCs. Recombination linked TRBV5-1 to TRBJ1-1; the D segment cannot be called with confidence. The DNA sequence is given as TGCGCCAGCATGCTGGGCCAATCGAACACTGAAGCTTTCTTT. This is translated as CASMLGQSNTEAFF.